Each of the 9 T cell receptor beta chains below was sequenced from the same sample in a study of spatial heterogeneity in lung cancer. As to time point: sample taken at primary tumor resection. TCRdb processed the 5' RACE reads anew with MiXCR; each CDR3 protein has one entry. The data contain 35,000 to 55,000 distinct CDR3 sequences, about 6.5% of them singletons. The specimen comprised PBMCs, sampled at surgery. The receptors were sampled from a female donor with early-stage non-small cell lung cancer.

This clonotype was observed a few times. The J gene is TRBJ2-7, the V gene TRBV10-1, with D tentatively TRBD2 (6 bases). CDR3 length: 13 residues. Per germline, CDR1 WNHNN and CDR2 SYGVQD (reference sequence). Deletions cut 10 bases from V and 4 bases from J, with 17 bases between. This CDR3 reads CATSRDSLYEQYF. The CDR3 nucleotides read TGCGCCACCTCACGGGACTCGCTGTACGAGCAGTACTTC.

This clonotype showed up many times. This chain connects TRBV3-1 to TRBJ1-6, with 7 bases identical to TRBD1. With V trimmed by 1 base and J by 10 bases, 16 bases remained unmatched. The CDR3 loop spans 18 amino acids. From germline, CDR1 is LGHDT and CDR2 YNNKEL (reference sequence). CDR3 loop: CASSQARERGGFSSPLHF. Written as DNA, the CDR3 is TGTGCCAGCAGCCAAGCCCGAGAGAGAGGGGGCTTTTCGTCACCCCTCCACTTT.

This clonotype has just a few counts. The chain carries TRBV7-8 and TRBJ2-3; D gene ambiguous. This CDR3 spans 14 amino acids. Trimming removed 3 bases from V and 1 base from J, with 8 bases in between. Germline CDR1 SGHVS, CDR2 FQNEAQ. The CDR3 reads CASSFMIGTDTQYF. DNA for the CDR3: TGTGCCAGCAGCTTTATGATAGGCACAGATACGCAGTATTTT.

This clonotype was seen at least ten times. The V and J genes are TRBV12-2 and TRBJ2-3; the table's D call, TRBD2, was not checked against the DNA. TRBV12-2 corresponds to a pseudogene. The CDR3 is 16 residues long. The CDR3 sequence is CASRLPRDLRSDTQYF. In nucleotides, the CDR3 is TGTGCAAGTCGCTTGCCCCGGGACTTACGTTCAGATACGCAGTATTTT.

This clonotype was observed many times. The CDR3 region is CSVENQPQHF. In DNA, the CDR3 is TGCAGCGTTGAAAATCAGCCCCAGCATTTT. This sequence joins TRBV20-1 and TRBJ1-5; D ambiguous. Looked up from germline, CDR1 is DFQATT and CDR2 is SNEGSKA (reference sequence). This CDR3 comprises 10 residues.

In its sample, this clonotype was seen many times. J is TRBJ1-1 and V is TRBV12-3 or TRBV12-4; no reliable D call. V was cut by 3 bases and J by 3 bases, with 5 bases left in between. CDR3 size: 12 residues. CDR3 bases: TGTGCCAGCAGTTTTTCCTACACTGAAGCTTTCTTT. Translating it yields CASSFSYTEAFF.

V usage is TRBV6-2 or TRBV6-3 and J usage is TRBJ1-1; TRBD1 matches 10 bases. Trimming at V came to 3 bases and at J to 0 bases, leaving 10 bases not matched to a gene. This CDR3 has 18 amino acids. Germline-derived CDR1 and CDR2 are MNHEY and SVGEGT. This chain's CDR3 is CASSYLPGQGLMNTEAFF. The CDR3 DNA reads as TGTGCCAGCAGTTATCTCCCGGGACAGGGGTTAATGAACACTGAAGCTTTCTTT.

The rearrangement uses TRBV14 and TRBJ2-4; perhaps TRBD1 as D (5 bases). Germline CDR1 reads SGHDN; CDR2 reads FVKESK. This CDR3 region has 12 residues. Trimming removed 2 bases at V and 6 bases at J, with 5 bases between. The CDR3 coding sequence is TGTGCCAGCAGCCAACAGGGAAACATTCAGTACTTC. Translating it yields CASSQQGNIQYF.

The chain recombines TRBV20-1 with TRBJ1-3; D is ambiguous. This CDR3 has 15 amino acids. V was pared by 0 bases and J by 0 bases, with 9 bases between. Per germline, CDR1 DFQATT and CDR2 SNEGSKA (reference sequence). The CDR3 nucleotides are TGCAGTGCTAGAGAGGAAGAGCCCTCTGGAAACACCATATATTTT. Translating gives CSAREEEPSGNTIYF.